The source of this TCR beta chain is a study of graft-versus-host responses after intestinal transplantation. Libraries were prepared by immunoSEQ multiplex PCR; TCRdb keeps only in-frame clonotypes and omits some of them. In the table there are thousands of clones, about a fifth of which are singletons. V shed 2 bases and J shed 4 bases, with 11 bases lying between them. Per germline, CDR1 SGHTA and CDR2 FQGTGA. This CDR3 region has 14 residues. General observations from the study: HvG clone declines early post-transplant were associated with peak circulating GvH levels.

The rearrangement links TRBV7-3 to TRBJ1-2; possible D gene TRBD1, 5 bases. The source of this sequence is a human patient who was an organ donor for intestinal transplantation. The specimen was alloreactive CD4+ T cells from a mixed lymphocyte reaction culture, collected before transplantation. Subset noted: CFSE-low proliferating T cells sorted from roughly six-day pre-transplant mixed lymphocyte reaction (GvH or HvG direction). The CDR3 region is CASSLVQGIYGYTF. CDR3 nucleotides: TGTGCCAGCAGCTTAGTGCAGGGCATCTATGGCTACACCTTC.